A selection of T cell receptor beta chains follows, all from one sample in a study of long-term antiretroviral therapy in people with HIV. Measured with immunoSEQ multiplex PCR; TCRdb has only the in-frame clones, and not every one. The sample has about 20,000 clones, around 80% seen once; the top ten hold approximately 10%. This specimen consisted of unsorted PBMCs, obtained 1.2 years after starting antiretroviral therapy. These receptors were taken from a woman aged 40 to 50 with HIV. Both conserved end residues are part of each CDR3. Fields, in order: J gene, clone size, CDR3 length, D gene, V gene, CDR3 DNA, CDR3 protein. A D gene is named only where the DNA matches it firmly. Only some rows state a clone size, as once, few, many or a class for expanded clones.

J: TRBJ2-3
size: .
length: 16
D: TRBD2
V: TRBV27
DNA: TGTGCCAGCAGTTCCGGACTAGCGGGAGTATCAGATACGCAGTATTTT
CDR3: CASSSGLAGVSDTQYF

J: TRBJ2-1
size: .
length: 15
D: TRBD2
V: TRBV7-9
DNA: TGTGCCAGCAGCTTGACTAGCGGGGCCAACAATGAGCAGTTCTTC
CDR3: CASSLTSGANNEQFF

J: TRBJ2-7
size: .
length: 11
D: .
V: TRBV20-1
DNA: TGCAGTGCGCAGGGAGTTGGCGAGCAGTACTTC
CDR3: CSAQGVGEQYF

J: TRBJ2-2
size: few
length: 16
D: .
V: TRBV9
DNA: TGTGCCAGCAGCGTAGGGACAGTCTCGAACACCGGGGAGCTGTTTTTT
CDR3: CASSVGTVSNTGELFF

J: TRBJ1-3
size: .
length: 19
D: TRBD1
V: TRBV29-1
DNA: TGCAGCGTTGAAGGCCCGGGACAGGGAGGGTTAAAATCTGGAAACACCATATATTTT
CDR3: CSVEGPGQGGLKSGNTIYF

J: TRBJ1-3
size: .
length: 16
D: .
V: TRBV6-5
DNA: TGTGCCAGCAGTTACTCGGGACCGGGGTCTGGAAACACCATATATTTT
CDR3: CASSYSGPGSGNTIYF

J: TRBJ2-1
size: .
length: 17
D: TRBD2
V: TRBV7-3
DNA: TGTGCCAGCAGCTTAACTGGGACTAGCGGGGCCTACAATGAGCAGTTCTTC
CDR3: CASSLTGTSGAYNEQFF

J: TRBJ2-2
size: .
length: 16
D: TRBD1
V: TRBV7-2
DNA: TGTGCCAGCAGGTTCACCGGGACAGGTCTAATCGGGGAGCTGTTTTTT
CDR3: CASRFTGTGLIGELFF

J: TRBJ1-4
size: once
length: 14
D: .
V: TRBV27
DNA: TGTGCCAGCAGTTTATCAGGGGCTAGTGAAAAACTGTTTTTT
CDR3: CASSLSGASEKLFF

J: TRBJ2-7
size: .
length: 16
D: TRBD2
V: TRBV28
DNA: TGTGCCAGCAGTCCCCTTGAAAGCGGGAGGAGAGGCGAGCAGTACTTC
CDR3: CASSPLESGRRGEQYF

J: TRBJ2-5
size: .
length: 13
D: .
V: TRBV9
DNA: TGTGCCAGCAGCGACACCCCGGGGGAGACCCAGTACTTC
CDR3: CASSDTPGETQYF

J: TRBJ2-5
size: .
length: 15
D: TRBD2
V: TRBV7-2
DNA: TGTGCCAGCAGCTTTGTCGCGGGAGGAGGGGAGACCCAGTACTTC
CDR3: CASSFVAGGGETQYF

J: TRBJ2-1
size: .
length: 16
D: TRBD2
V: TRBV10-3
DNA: TGTGCCATCAGTGGTCCTGGGGGGGGAGGGCAGAATGAGCAGTTCTTC
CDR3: CAISGPGGGGQNEQFF

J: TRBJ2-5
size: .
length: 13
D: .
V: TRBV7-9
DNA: TGTGCCAGCAGCTTAATCGGTGGAGAGACCCAGTACTTC
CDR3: CASSLIGGETQYF

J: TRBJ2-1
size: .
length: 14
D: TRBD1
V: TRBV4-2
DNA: TGTGCCAGCAGCCAACCAAGGACAGGGGGTGAGCAGTTCTTC
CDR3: CASSQPRTGGEQFF

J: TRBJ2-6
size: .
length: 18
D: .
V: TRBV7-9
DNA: TGTGCCAGCAGCTACAGCGGACAGAGCGCCTCTGGGGCCAACGTCCTGACTTTC
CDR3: CASSYSGQSASGANVLTF

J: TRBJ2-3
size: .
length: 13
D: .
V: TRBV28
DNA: TGTGCCAGCAGTTTAATCGAGACAGATACGCAGTATTTT
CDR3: CASSLIETDTQYF

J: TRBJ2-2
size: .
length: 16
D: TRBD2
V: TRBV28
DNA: TGTGCCAGCAGTTTAACATCTAGCGGGAGACACGGGGAGCTGTTTTTT
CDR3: CASSLTSSGRHGELFF

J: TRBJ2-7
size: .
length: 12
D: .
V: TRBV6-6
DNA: TGTGCCAGCAGTTACTCGACGGTCGAGCAGTACTTC
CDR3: CASSYSTVEQYF

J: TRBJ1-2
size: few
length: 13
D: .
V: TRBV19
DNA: TGTGCCAGTAGTCAACCGCAGGGCTATGGCTACACCTTC
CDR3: CASSQPQGYGYTF

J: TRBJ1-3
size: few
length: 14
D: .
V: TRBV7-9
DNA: TGTGCCAGCAGCTCTAGGACAACTGGAAACACCATATATTTT
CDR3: CASSSRTTGNTIYF

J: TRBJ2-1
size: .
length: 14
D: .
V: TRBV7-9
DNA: TGTGCCAGCAGCTTAGGAGGCCTGTGGAATGAGCAGTTCTTC
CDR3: CASSLGGLWNEQFF

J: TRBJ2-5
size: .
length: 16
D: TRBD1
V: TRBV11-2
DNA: TGTGCCAGCAGCTTCTACCACCGGGACAGGAAAGAGACCCAGTACTTC
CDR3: CASSFYHRDRKETQYF

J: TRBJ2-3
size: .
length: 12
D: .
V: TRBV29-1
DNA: TGCAGCGTTGAAGGTCTAGAATATACGCAGTATTTT
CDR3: CSVEGLEYTQYF

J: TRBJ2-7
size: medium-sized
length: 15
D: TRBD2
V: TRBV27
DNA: TGTGCCAGCAGTTCGGCTAGCGGGAGAGAATGGCGGCAGTACTTC
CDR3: CASSSASGREWRQYF

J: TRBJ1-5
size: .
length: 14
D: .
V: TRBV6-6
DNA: TGTGCCAGCAGCTTCGGGTCAGACAATCAGCCCCAGCATTTT
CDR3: CASSFGSDNQPQHF

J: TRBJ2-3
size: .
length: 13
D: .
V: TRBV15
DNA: TGTGCCACCAAGCGACCGGGAGCAGATACGCAGTATTTT
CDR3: CATKRPGADTQYF

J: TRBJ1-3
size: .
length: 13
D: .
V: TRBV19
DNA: TGTGCCAGTCATCAGGGGACGGGAAACACCATATATTTT
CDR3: CASHQGTGNTIYF

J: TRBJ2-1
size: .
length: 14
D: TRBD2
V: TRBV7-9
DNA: TGTGCCAGCAGCTTAGCGGGAGGGCCCTATGAGCAGTTCTTC
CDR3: CASSLAGGPYEQFF

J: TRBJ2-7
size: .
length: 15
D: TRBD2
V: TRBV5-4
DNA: TGTGCCAGCAGTAAGACTAGCGGCAGCTCCTACGAGCAGTACTTC
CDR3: CASSKTSGSSYEQYF

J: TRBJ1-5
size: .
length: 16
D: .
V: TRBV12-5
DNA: TGTGCTAGTGGTTTGACCGTCGGGAATAGCAATCAGCCCCAGCATTTT
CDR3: CASGLTVGNSNQPQHF

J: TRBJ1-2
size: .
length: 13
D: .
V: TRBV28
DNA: TGTGCCAGCAGTTTATCGGGGGCGAATGGCTACACCTTC
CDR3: CASSLSGANGYTF

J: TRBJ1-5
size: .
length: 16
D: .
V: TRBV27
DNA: TGTGCCAGCAGCTCCACCCGTTCCAGGGTGGGTCAGCCCCAGCATTTT
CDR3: CASSSTRSRVGQPQHF

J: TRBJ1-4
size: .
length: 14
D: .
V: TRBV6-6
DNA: TGTGCCAGCAGTTACCGACAGGCCGGTGAAAAACTGTTTTTT
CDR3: CASSYRQAGEKLFF

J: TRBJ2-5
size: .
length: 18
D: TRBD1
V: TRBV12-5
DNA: TGTGCTAGTGGTTCGGGGGCCGCCGGGACAGGTGAATCGGAGACCCAGTACTTC
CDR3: CASGSGAAGTGESETQYF

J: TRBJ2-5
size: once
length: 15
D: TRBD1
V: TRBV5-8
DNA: TGTGCCAGCAGCTTGGGGACAGGGGGCAGAGAGACCCAGTACTTC
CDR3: CASSLGTGGRETQYF

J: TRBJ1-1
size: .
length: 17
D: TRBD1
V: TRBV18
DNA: TGTGCCAGCTCACTAGTGCCGGGACAGGGATCACGGTCTGAAGCTTTCTTT
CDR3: CASSLVPGQGSRSEAFF

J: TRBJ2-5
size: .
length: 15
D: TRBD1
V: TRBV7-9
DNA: TGTGCCAGCAGCTTAGCGGGACAGGGGTGGGAGACCCAGTACTTC
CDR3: CASSLAGQGWETQYF

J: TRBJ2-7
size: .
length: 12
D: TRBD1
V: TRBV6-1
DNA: TGTGCCAGCAGTGCAGGGGGCTACGAGCAGTACTTC
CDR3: CASSAGGYEQYF

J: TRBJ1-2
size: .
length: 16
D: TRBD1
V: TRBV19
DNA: TGTGCCAGTAGCCCCAGGACAGGGGTATTCGGTGAGGGCTACACCTTC
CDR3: CASSPRTGVFGEGYTF

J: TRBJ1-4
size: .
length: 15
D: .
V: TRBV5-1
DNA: TGCGCCAGCAGCTTGGCGGGGGCAACTAATGAAAAACTGTTTTTT
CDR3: CASSLAGATNEKLFF

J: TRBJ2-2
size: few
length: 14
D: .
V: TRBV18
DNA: TGTGCCAGCTCCCCTACTAGCTCCACCGGGGAGCTGTTTTTT
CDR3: CASSPTSSTGELFF

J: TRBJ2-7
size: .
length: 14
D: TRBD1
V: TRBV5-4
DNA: TGTGCCAGCAGCTTCGGACAGGGAACCTACGAGCAGTACTTC
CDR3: CASSFGQGTYEQYF

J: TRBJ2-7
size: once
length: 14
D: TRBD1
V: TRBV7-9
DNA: TGTGCCAGCAGCTCCCGAGACAGGGACTACGAGCAGTACTTC
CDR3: CASSSRDRDYEQYF

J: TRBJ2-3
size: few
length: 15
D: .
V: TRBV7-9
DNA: TGTGCCAGCAGCCATAGGGACTTCACGCCAGATACGCAGTATTTT
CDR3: CASSHRDFTPDTQYF

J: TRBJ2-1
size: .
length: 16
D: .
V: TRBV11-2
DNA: TGTGCCAGCAGCTTAGAGGTGGGGGGAACCTACAATGAGCAGTTCTTC
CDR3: CASSLEVGGTYNEQFF

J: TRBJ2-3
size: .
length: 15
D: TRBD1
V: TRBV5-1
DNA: TGCGCCAGCAGCGCTGGGACAGGGCTCACAGATACGCAGTATTTT
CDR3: CASSAGTGLTDTQYF

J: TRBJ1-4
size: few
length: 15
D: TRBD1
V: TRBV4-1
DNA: TGCGCCAGCAGCCAAGGGGTCAGGGGGCAAGGAAAACTGTTTTTT
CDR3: CASSQGVRGQGKLFF

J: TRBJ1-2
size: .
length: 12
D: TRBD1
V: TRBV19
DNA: TGTGCCAGTAGCGACAGGGTAGTTGGCTACACCTTC
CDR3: CASSDRVVGYTF

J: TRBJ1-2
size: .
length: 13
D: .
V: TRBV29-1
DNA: TGCAGCGTTGTGGGTGGTTCGCGCGGTGGCTACACCTTC
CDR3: CSVVGGSRGGYTF

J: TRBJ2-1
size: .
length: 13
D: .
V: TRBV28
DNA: TGTGCCAGTAACAAAAGGGGAGTCGGTGAGCAGTTCTTC
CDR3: CASNKRGVGEQFF

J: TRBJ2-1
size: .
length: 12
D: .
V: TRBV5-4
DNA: TGTGCCAGCAGACGGGACTCCGGTGAGCAGTTCTTC
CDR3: CASRRDSGEQFF

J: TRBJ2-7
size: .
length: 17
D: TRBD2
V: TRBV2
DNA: TGTGCCAGCAGTGATATCATCGGACTAGCATTGTCGTACGAGCAGTACTTC
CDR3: CASSDIIGLALSYEQYF

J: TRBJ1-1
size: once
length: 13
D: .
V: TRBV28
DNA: TGTGCCAGCAGTTTAATGGTGAACACTGAAGCTTTCTTT
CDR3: CASSLMVNTEAFF

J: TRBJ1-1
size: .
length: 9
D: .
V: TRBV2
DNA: TGTGCCATCACACCCTACGCTTTCTTT
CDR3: CAITPYAFF

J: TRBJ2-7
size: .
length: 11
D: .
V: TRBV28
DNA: TGTGCCAGCAGTTGGCCCGGGGAGCAGTACTTC
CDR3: CASSWPGEQYF

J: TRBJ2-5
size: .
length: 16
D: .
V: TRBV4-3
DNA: TGCGCCAGCAGCCAAGGGTATCTGGAAGACCAAGAGACCCAGTACTTC
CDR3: CASSQGYLEDQETQYF

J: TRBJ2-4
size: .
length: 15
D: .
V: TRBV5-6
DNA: TGTGCCAGCAGCCGCAGGGGCAGGGTAGAAAACATTCAGTACTTC
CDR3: CASSRRGRVENIQYF

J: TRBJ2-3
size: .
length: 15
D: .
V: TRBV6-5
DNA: TGTGCCAGCAGTTATCGGGCCTCTAGCACAGATACGCAGTATTTT
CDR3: CASSYRASSTDTQYF